The T cell receptor (beta chain) under discussion was sequenced for a study of Ad26.COV2.S vaccination and SARS-CoV-2 variants. Whole-study results and caveats: Marked by substantial breadth, spike-specific CD8+ and CD4+ T cell responses were reportedly seen after vaccination.

TCRdb's copy holds only in-frame clones and misses some; the assay was immunoSEQ multiplex PCR. The sample lists around 300,000 clones, around 89% occurring once. Germline V gene sequence: CDR1 SGHTA, CDR2 FQGNSA. The CDR3 has 18 amino acids. V dropped 1 base and J dropped 2; count of bases not matched to a gene: 9. The sample's treatment: some 20 received Ad26.COV2.S at low or high dose, single or two shots; 5 received placebo; per-sample allocation not given. Collection of the samples took place on day 63 after the first injection of vaccine or placebo. SARS-CoV-2 spike from the Wuhan strain was encoded by the vaccine, an Ad26 vector. Concerning this clone itself: Its matching antigen is unknown.

The V gene is TRBV7-2, the J gene TRBJ2-2; the match to TRBD2 covers 8 bases. This clonotype originated in a person aged 18-65 years who received the Ad26.COV2.S COVID-19 vaccine or a placebo. This specimen consisted of peripheral blood, obtained in a trial of Ad26.COV2.S vaccine versus placebo. CDR3 region: CASSLEPSGGLNTGELFF. In DNA form, the CDR3 reads TGTGCCAGCAGCTTAGAACCCAGCGGGGGCCTAAACACCGGGGAGCTGTTTTTT.